This T cell receptor beta chain was recovered during a study of blood T cells in healthy people across ages (dated by TCRdb to the mid-2010s). For the study in its entirety: In model experiments, template switching captured roughly one uniquely barcoded TCR beta cDNA molecule for every two T cells. Two additional independent replicas of 1 million unique cDNA reads from the same blood draw were analyzed for two donors (one aged 18 to 29 and one aged 80 or older). To track age-related changes in TCR beta repertoire diversity, the study relied on deep sequencing normalized with unique cDNA molecular identifiers. The donors were split into four age groups: young (average 16 years), middle-aged (about 40), aged (over 55) and long-lived (approximately 89).

The roughly 38 donors, aged about 6 to 100 years, were systemically healthy Caucasian individuals from Russia. Ten milliliters of peripheral blood were drawn from each donor into EDTA-treated Vacutainer tubes. PBMCs were isolated by Ficoll-Paque density-gradient centrifugation, with at least 6.5 million obtained per sample. Trizol reagent was used to extract total RNA from the PBMCs, yielding at least 6 micrograms per sample. For every donor, flow cytometry on a PBMC aliquot measured the percentage of naive CD45RAhigh/CD27high T cells. The library was built by means of 5' RACE. Sequenced using an Illumina HiSeq 2500. A second roughly 6 to 12 cycle PCR used a sample-barcoded 5' primer and a J-beta primer mix. Each TCR beta cDNA molecule received a unique molecular identifier from a template-switch 5' adaptor carrying 12 random nucleotides. Each sample yielded at least 2.5 million CDR3-containing paired-end reads. The Mint cDNA synthesis kit, primed by a TRBC-specific oligonucleotide, was used to synthesize first-strand cDNA from all RNA. Following uracil-DNA glycosylase treatment, all cDNA underwent a first 18-cycle PCR with the universal primers M1SS and BC2_uni_R. Concerning the study's data processing: For normalization, 1 million high-quality reads were randomly selected from each sample, with every read carrying a distinct molecular identifier. Instead of being binned into consensus sequences, reads with shared molecular identifiers were discarded. MiTCR, with a Q25 quality threshold and the strictest error-elimination algorithm, was used for CDR3 identification, clonotype clustering and error correction. A nonparametric unseen species model using Euler transformation provided a lower-bound estimate of total TCR beta diversity. TCRdb trimmed the raw reads at Q25, called clones with MiXCR and kept productive beta chains. Identical CDR3 protein sequences are pooled into one entry, listed with their most common genes and DNA. For this entry, the V and J calls and clone size follow TCRdb and not the study's own pipeline. A total of around 780,000 distinct CDR3 sequences appear in this sample, under 30% of them only once. Of the sample, about 3% is held by the ten largest clones.

The research as a whole found: As age increased, observed TCR beta diversity per million T cells dropped in a roughly linear way, and a significant reduction was already evident by age about 36. Observed TCR beta diversity correlated strongly with the percentage of naive T cells measured by flow cytometry. Because donor CMV infection status was unknown, age-related changes in expanded clonotypes were potentially confounded. Conclusive comparison of naive and antigen-experienced compartments was prevented by the profiling of bulk unsorted PBMCs. Estimates of total diversity from one million sequenced T cells were regarded as lower bounds and underestimates. Compared with the aged group, the long-lived group had more naive CD4+ T cells, fewer expanded clones and increased TCR diversity, a pattern suggesting age selection.

This clonotype occurred a few times. Its cognate antigen has yet to be identified. Base qualities are not provided; no much larger clone lies one nucleotide away. The data also belong to a second study, concerning T cells of mothers and their children. That second publication adds: Donors were nine systemically healthy Caucasian individuals: three mothers and their six children. cDNA synthesis used all of the extracted RNA, with roughly 1.6 ug of RNA in each 15 ul reaction. In the second PCR, sample barcodes and 2-4 random nucleotides were introduced via the M1S primer. Over 8.5 million TCR beta CDR3 reads came from each mother, compared with about 3 million reads from each child. Thymic selection shapes the output of TCR recombination in a similar way in related and unrelated pairs, and inherited differences have a minor effect. Normalized repertoire overlap was always slightly but never significantly higher in related than unrelated mother-child pairs. No persistent microchimeric T cell clones were detected, at a sensitivity of roughly 99 clones per million clonotypes. To look for features that set related mother-child pairs apart from unrelated individuals, the researchers ran deep NGS to compare the TCR beta repertoires of mothers and children. On average, the children were roughly 10 +/- 4 years old, while the mothers were roughly 40 +/- 4 years old. Libraries were sequenced on Illumina HiSeq 2000 with 100+100 nt paired-end reads after adapter ligation with NEBNext reagents. To prevent cross-contamination, the mother and child libraries were prepared one month apart and sequenced in separate runs. Between roughly 500,000 and 2,300,000 distinct TCR beta clonotypes were identified per donor. Naive TCR beta clonotypes were estimated from low-frequency clonotypes matched to each donor's FACS-determined naive share, without sorting.

Sequences were obtained from blood. The TCR was taken from a boy aged 5-17 years in good health.

The CDR3 here reads CASSQGLDGTDTQYF. The DNA sequence follows: TGTGCCAGCAGCCAAGGTCTAGATGGCACAGATACGCAGTATTTT. The sequence joins TRBV3-1 to TRBJ2-3; no D gene call is confident. The CDR3 covers 15 residues, taking in both the cysteine and the phenylalanine. The CDR3 DNA has 45 bases and is translated from base 1. Sequences LGHDT (CDR1) and YNNKEL (CDR2) are obtained from the germline V gene (reference sequence). V sheds 1 base and J sheds 1 base, leaving 9 bases between their ends.